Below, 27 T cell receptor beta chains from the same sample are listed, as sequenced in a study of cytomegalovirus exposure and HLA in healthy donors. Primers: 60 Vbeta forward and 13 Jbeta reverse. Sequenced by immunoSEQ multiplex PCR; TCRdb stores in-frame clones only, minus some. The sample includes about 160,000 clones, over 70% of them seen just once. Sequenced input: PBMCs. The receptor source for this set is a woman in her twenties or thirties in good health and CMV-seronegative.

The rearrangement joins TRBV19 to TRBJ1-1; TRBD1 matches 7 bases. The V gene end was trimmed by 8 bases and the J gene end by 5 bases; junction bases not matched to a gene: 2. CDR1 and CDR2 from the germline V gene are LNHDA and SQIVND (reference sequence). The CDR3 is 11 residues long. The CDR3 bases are TGTGCCAGTGAGGGGGCGACTGAAGCTTTCTTT. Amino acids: CASEGATEAFF.

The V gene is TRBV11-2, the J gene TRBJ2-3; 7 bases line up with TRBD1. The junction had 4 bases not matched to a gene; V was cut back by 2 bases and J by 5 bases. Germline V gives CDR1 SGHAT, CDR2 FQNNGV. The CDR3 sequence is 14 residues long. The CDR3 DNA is TGTGCCAGCAGCTTACAAGGGGGCAAAGATACGCAGTATTTT. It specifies CASSLQGGKDTQYF.

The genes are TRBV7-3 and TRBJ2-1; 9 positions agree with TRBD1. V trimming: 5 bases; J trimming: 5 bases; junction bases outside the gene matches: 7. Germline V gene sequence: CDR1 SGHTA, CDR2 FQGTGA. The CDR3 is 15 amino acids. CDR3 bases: TGTGCCAGCAGCCCGCGGGACAGGGCAAACAATGAGCAGTTCTTC. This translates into CASSPRDRANNEQFF.

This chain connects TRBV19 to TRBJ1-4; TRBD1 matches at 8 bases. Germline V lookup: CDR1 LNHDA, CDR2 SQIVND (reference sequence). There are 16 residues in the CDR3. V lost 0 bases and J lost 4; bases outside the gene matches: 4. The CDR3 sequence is CASSIDQTGDNEKLFF. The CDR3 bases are TGTGCCAGTAGTATAGATCAGACAGGGGATAATGAAAAACTGTTTTTT. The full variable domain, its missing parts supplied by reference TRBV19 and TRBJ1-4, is DGGITQSPKYLFRKEGQNVTLSCEQNLNHDAMYWYRQDPGQGLRLIYYSQIVNDFQKGDIAEGYSVSREKKESFPLTVTSAQKNPTAFYLCASSIDQTGDNEKLFFGSGTQLSVL.

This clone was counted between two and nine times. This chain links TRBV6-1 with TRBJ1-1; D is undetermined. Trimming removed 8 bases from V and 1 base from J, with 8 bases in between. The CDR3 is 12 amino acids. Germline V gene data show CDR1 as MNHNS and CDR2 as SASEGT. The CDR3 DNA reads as TGTGCCAGCGGGCGACGGAACACTGAAGCTTTCTTT. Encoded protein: CASGRRNTEAFF.

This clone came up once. Written as DNA, the CDR3 is TGTGGGACAGGGCTATTCACCGGGGAGCTGTTTTTT. Translating gives CGTGLFTGELFF. V gene TRBV19 combines with J gene TRBJ2-2; TRBD1 matches 8 bases. Germline assignment: CDR1 LNHDA and CDR2 SQIVND (reference sequence). CDR3 length: 12 residues.

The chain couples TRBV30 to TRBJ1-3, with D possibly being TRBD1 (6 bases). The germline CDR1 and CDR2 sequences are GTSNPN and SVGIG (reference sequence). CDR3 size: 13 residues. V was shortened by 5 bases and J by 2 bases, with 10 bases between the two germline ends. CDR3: CAWSQGTGNTIYF. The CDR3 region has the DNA TGTGCCTGGTCCCAGGGGACTGGAAACACCATATATTTT.

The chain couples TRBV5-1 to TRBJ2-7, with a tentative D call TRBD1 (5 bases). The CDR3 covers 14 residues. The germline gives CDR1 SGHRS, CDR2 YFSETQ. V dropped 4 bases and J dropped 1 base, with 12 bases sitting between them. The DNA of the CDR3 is TGCGCCAGCAGCCTGGTACAGGCGTCCTACGAGCAGTACTTC. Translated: CASSLVQASYEQYF.

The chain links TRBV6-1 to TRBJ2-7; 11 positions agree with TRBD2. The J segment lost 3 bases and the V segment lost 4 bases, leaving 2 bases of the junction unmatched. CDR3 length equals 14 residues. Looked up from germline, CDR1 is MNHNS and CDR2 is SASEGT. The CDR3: CASSVTSGGYEQYF. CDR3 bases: TGTGCCAGCAGTGTCACTAGCGGGGGCTACGAGCAGTACTTC.

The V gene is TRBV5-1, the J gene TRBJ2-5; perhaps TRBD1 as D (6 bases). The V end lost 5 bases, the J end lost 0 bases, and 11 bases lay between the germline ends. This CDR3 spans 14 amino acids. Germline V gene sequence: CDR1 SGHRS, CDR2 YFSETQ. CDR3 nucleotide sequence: TGCGCCAGCAGTTGGTGGACAGACCAAGAGACCCAGTACTTC. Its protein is CASSWWTDQETQYF.

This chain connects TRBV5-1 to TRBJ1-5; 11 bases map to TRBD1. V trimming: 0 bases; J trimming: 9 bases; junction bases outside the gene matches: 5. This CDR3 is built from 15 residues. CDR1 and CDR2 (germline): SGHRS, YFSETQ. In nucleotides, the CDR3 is TGCGCCAGCAGCTTGGAGCCGGGACAGGGGGGGCCCCAGCATTTT. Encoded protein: CASSLEPGQGGPQHF.

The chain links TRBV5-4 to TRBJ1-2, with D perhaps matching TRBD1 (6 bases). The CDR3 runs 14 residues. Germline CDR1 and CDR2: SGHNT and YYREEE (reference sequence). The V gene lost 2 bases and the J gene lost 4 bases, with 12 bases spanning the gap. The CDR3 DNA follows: TGTGCCAGCAGCTTCTGGACAGCGCGCTATGGCTACACCTTC. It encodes CASSFWTARYGYTF.

The CDR3 here is CAWSDSGEQPQHF. The CDR3 nucleotides read TGTGCCTGGAGTGACTCAGGGGAGCAGCCCCAGCATTTT. The chain has TRBV30 and TRBJ1-5; D may be TRBD1 (6 bases). CDR1 and CDR2 from the germline V gene are GTSNPN and SVGIG (reference sequence). Trimming stripped 1 base from V and 7 bases from J, with 11 bases between. The CDR3 length is 13 residues.

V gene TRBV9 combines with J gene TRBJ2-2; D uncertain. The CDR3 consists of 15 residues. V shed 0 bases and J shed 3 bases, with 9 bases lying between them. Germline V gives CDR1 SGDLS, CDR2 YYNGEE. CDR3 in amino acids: CASSVAGHYTGELFF. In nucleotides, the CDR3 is TGTGCCAGCAGCGTAGCTGGGCACTACACCGGGGAGCTGTTTTTT.

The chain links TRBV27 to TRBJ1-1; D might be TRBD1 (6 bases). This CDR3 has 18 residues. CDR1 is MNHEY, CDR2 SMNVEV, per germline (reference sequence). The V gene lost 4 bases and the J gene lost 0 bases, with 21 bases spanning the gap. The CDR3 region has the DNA TGTGCCAGCAGTTCGCTAACAAGTGGGACATCTATGAACACTGAAGCTTTCTTT. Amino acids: CASSSLTSGTSMNTEAFF.

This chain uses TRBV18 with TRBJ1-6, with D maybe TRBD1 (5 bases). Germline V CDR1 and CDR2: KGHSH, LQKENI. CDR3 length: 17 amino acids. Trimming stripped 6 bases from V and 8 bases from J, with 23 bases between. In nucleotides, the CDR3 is TGTGCCAGCTCGCCGACCGACAGCGGGCTCGGAGATTCACCCCTCCACTTT. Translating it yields CASSPTDSGLGDSPLHF. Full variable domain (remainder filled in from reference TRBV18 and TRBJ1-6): NAGVMQNPRHLVRRRGQEARLRCSPMKGHSHVYWYRQLPEEGLKFMVYLQKENIIDESGMPKERFSAEFPKEGPSILRIQQVVRGDSAAYFCASSPTDSGLGDSPLHFGNGTRLTVT.

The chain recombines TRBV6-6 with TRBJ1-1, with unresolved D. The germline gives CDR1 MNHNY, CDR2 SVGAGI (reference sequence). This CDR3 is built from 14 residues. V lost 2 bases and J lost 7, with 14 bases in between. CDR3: CASSYPGGLYEAFF. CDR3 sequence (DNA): TGTGCCAGCAGTTACCCGGGAGGTTTGTATGAAGCTTTCTTT.

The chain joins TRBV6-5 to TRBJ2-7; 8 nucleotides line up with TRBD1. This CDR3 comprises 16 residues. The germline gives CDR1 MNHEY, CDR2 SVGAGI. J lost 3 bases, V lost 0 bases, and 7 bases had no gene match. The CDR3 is CASSYSKVTGVYEQYF. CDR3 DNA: TGTGCCAGCAGTTACTCGAAAGTGACAGGGGTCTACGAGCAGTACTTC.

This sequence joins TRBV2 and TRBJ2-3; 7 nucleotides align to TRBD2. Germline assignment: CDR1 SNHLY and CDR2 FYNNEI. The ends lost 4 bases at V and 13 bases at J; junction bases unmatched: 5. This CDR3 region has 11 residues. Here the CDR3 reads CASSGLAEEYF. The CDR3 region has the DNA TGTGCCAGCAGTGGTCTAGCGGAAGAGTATTTT.

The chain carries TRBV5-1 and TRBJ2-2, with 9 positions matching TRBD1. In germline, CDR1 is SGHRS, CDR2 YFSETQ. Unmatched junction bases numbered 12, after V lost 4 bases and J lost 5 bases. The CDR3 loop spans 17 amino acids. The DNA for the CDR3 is TGCGCCAGCAGCCCCCAGGGTGGGACAGGGACGACCGGGGAGCTGTTTTTT. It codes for CASSPQGGTGTTGELFF.

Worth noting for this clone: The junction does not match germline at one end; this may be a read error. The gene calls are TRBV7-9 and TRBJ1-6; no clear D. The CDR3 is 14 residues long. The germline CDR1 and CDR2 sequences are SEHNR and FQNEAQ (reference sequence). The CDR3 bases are TGTGCCAGCAGCCCCTATGAGGGTAATCCACCCCTCCACTTT. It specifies CASSPYEGNPPLHF.

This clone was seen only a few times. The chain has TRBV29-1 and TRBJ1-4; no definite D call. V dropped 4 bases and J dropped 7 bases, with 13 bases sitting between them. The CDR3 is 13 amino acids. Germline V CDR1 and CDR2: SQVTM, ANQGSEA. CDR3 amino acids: CSVATSRGEKLFF. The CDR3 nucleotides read TGCAGCGTTGCAACATCCCGGGGTGAAAAACTGTTTTTT.

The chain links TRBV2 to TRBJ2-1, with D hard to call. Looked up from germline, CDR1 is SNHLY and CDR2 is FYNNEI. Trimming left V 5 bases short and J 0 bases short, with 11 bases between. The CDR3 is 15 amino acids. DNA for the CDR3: TGTGCCAGCAGTCCACAGTGGATCTCCTACAATGAGCAGTTCTTC. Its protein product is CASSPQWISYNEQFF.

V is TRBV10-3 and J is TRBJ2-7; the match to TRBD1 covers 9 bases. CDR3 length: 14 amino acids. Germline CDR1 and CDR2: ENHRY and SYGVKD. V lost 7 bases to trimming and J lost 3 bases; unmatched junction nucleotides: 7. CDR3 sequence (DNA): TGTGCCATCATGCCGGGACAGGGAGTCTACGAGCAGTACTTC. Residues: CAIMPGQGVYEQYF.

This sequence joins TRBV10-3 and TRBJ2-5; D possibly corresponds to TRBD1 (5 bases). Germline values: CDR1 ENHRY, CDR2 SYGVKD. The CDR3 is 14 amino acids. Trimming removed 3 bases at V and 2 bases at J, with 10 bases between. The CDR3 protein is CAISDPGFQETQYF. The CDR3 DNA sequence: TGTGCCATCAGTGACCCAGGGTTTCAAGAGACCCAGTACTTC.

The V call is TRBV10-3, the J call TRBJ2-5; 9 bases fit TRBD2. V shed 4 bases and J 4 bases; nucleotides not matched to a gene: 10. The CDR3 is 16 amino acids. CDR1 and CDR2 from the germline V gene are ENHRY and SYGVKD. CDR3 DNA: TGTGCCATCAGTGGGAATAGCGGGGGCGCGGGAGAGACCCAGTACTTC. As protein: CAISGNSGGAGETQYF.

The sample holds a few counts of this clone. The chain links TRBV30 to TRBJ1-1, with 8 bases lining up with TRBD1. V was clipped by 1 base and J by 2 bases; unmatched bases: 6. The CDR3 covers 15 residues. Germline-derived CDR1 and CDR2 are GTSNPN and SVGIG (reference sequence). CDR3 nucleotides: TGTGCCTGGAGTGGGACAGGGAGAGTTAACACTGAAGCTTTCTTT. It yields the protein CAWSGTGRVNTEAFF. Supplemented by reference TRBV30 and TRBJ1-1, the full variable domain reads SQTIHQWPATLVQPVGSPLSLECTVEGTSNPNLYWYRQAAGRGLQLLFYSVGIGQISSEVPQNLSASRPQDRQFILSSKKLLLSDSGFYLCAWSGTGRVNTEAFFGQGTRLTVV.